The present TCR beta chain was sequenced within a study of a mutant IDH1 vaccine in newly diagnosed glioma. Whole-study context: Earlier care involved radiotherapy, temozolomide, or both, and the majority received both.

Whole-study results and caveats: The vaccine induced immune responses, and these occurred in more than 80% of patients. Top-clonotype changes in peripheral T cells seemed unrelated to pseudoprogression.

Note on this clone: Its antigen is not known.

This CDR3 is built from 13 residues. Per germline, CDR1 SGHRS and CDR2 YFSETQ. TCRdb's copy holds only in-frame clones and misses some; the assay was immunoSEQ multiplex PCR. The sample comprises approximately 50,000 clones, roughly 72% of which are singletons, and 4% to 5.5% rests with the top ten. The time point here: week 47, end of study. Vaccine doses each comprised 300 ug of mutant IDH1 20-mer peptide, with topical imiquimod. Donors had new IDH1-mutant astrocytomas of WHO grade 3 or 4 (ATRX-lost). The chain carries TRBV5-1 and TRBJ2-5; unclear D gene. The better agreement between TRBJ2-7 and the DNA end casts doubt on the J call. The origin of this receptor is a woman aged 40-49 years with glioma. Some clones in this sample may be carry-over from other donors' samples. Here the sequenced sample was PBMCs, taken from a glioma patient whose treatment included an IDH1 peptide vaccine. The CDR3 DNA sequence: TGCGCCAGCAGCTTGGGGAGCCCCTACGAGCAGTACTTC. This encodes CASSLGSPYEQYF.